This TCR beta chain is drawn from a study of Tregs in tolerant kidney transplant recipients. Study-wide results and limits: Expanding Tregs on activated donor B cells appeared to best identify donor-specific TCRbeta clones. Few patients were studied, so findings need validation in larger groups. This study did not directly address biological reproducibility.

Clones were sequenced by immunoSEQ multiplex PCR, and TCRdb holds only the in-frame ones, with some missing. This sample's clone table lists 20,000 to 30,000 clones. As regards this clone: No antigen is known for it. The read terminates 3 residues ahead of where the CDR3 ends, so the germline J gene completes it.

Mixed chimerism was transient after nonmyeloablative marrow transplants from related graft donors. Unstimulated Tregs (CD4+CD25+CD127-) and CD4+CD25- non-Tregs were sorted from PBMCs. Trimming removed 4 bases from V and 6 bases from J; junction bases left unmatched: 8. The CDR3 runs to 17 residues. Germline lookup yields CDR1 SGHRS and CDR2 YFSETQ. The chain employs TRBV5-1 and TRBJ2-2; TRBD2 agrees at 14 bases. The sequencing used CD4+ T cells from blood (PBMCs), collected 6 months after the transplant. The source is a human patient who received a combined kidney and bone marrow transplant. Some T cells may possibly be graft donor cells. CDR3 DNA, as far as it was read: TGCGCCAGCAGCACGGGACTAGCGGGAGTTTATTCCGGGGAG. It is translated as CASSTGLAGVYSGE. The complete CDR3 sequence is CASSTGLAGVYSGELFF. Filled out from reference TRBV5-1 and TRBJ2-2, the complete variable domain reads KAGVTQTPRYLIKTRGQQVTLSCSPISGHRSVSWYQQTPGQGLQFLFEYFSETQRNKGNFPGRFSGRQFSNSRSEMNVSTLELGDSALYLCASSTGLAGVYSGELFFGEGSRLTVL.